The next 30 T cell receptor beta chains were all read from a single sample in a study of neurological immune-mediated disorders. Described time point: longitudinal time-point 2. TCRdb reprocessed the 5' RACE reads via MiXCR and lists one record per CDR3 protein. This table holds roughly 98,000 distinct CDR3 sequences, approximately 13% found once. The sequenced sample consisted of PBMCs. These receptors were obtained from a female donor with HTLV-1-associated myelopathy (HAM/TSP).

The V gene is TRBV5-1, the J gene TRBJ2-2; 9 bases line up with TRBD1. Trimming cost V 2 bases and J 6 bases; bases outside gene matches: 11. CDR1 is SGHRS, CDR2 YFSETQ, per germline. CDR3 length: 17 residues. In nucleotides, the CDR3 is TGCGCCAGCAGCTTATCGTGGGGACAGGGCACGGCCGGGGAGCTGTTTTTT. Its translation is CASSLSWGQGTAGELFF.

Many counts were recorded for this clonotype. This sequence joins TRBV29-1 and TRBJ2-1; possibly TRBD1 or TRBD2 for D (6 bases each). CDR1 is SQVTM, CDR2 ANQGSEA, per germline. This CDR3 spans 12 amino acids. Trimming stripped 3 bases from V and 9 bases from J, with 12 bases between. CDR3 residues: CSVDPGGGEQFF. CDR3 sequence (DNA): TGCAGCGTTGACCCCGGGGGCGGTGAGCAGTTCTTC.

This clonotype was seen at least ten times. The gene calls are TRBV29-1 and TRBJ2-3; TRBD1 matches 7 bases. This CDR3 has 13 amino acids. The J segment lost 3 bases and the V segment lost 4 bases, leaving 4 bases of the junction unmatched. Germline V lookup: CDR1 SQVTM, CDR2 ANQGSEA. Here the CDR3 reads CSVAGGPTDTQYF. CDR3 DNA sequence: TGCAGCGTTGCAGGGGGTCCAACAGATACGCAGTATTTT.

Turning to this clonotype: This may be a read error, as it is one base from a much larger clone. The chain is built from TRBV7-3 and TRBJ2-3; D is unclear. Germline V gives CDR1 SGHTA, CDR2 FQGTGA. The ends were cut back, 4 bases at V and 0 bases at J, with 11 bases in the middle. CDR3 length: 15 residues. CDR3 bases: TGTGCCAGCAGCTCGATAGGAGCCAGCACAGATACGCAGTATTTT. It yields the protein CASSSIGASTDTQYF.

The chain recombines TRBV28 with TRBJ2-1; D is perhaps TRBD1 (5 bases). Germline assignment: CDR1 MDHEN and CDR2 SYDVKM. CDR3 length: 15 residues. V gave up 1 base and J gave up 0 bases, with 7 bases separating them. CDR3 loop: CASSLYRSSYNEQFF. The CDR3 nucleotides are TGTGCCAGCAGTTTATACAGGAGCTCCTACAATGAGCAGTTCTTC.

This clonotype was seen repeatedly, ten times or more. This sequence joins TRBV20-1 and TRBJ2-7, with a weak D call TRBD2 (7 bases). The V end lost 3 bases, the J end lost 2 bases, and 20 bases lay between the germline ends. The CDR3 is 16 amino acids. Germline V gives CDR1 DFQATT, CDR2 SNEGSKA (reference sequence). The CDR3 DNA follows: TGCAGTGCTAGGGTCGGGCGCGGGGGCCCTGCCTACGAGCAGTACTTC. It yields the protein CSARVGRGGPAYEQYF.

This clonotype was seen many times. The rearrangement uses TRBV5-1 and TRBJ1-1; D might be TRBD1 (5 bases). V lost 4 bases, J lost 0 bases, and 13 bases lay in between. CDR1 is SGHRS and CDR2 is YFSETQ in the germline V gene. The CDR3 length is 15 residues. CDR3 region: CASSNGGPVNTEAFF. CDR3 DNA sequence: TGCGCCAGCAGCAACGGGGGACCGGTGAACACTGAAGCTTTCTTT.

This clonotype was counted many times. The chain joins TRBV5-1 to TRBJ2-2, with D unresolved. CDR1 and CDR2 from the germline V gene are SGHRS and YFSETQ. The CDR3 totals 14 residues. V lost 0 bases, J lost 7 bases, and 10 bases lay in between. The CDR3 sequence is CASSLDWGNGELFF. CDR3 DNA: TGCGCCAGCAGCTTGGACTGGGGAAACGGGGAGCTGTTTTTT.

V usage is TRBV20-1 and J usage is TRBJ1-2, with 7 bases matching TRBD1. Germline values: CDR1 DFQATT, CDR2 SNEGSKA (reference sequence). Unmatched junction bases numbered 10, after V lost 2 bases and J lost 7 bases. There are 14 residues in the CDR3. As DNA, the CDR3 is TGCAGTGCTAGACGACAGGGTATTGCTCTTGGCTACACCTTC. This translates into CSARRQGIALGYTF.

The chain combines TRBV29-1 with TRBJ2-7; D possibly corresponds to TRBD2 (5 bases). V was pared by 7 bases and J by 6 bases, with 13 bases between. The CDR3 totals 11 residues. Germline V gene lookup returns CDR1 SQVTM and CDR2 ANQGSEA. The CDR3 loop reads CSAGVGVEQYF. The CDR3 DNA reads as TGCAGCGCCGGGGTAGGAGTCGAGCAGTACTTC.

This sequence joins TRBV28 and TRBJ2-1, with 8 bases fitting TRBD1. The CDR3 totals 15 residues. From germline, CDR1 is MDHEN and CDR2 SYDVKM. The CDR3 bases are TGTTCCAACAGTTTATCGGGACAGGCCTACAATGAGCAGTTCTTC. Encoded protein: CSNSLSGQAYNEQFF.

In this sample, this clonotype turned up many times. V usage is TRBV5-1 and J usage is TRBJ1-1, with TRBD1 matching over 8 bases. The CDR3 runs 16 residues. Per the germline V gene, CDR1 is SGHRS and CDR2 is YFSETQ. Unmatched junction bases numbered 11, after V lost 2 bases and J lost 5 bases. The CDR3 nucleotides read TGCGCCAGCAGCTTACAAATTACAGGGGGATTGACTGAAGCTTTCTTT. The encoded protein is CASSLQITGGLTEAFF.

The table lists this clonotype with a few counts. This CDR3 reads CSALEGALSSYEQYF. CDR3 sequence (DNA): TGCAGTGCCCTGGAGGGGGCCCTTTCCTCCTACGAGCAGTACTTC. The chain carries TRBV20-1 and TRBJ2-7; D might be TRBD1 (7 bases). Germline-derived CDR1 and CDR2 are DFQATT and SNEGSKA (reference sequence). This CDR3 region has 15 residues. V was trimmed by 6 bases and J by 0 bases, leaving 18 bases between them.

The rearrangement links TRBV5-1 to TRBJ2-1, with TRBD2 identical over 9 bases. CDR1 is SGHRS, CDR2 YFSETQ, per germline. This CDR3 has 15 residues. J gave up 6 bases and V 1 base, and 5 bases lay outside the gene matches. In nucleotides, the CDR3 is TGCGCCAGCAGCTTGTTGGGACTAGCCTCCAATGAGCAGTTCTTC. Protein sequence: CASSLLGLASNEQFF.

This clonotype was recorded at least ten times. CDR3 DNA: TGTGCCAGCAGTACAGGGGGCGCAGAGACCCAGTACTTC. Translating gives CASSTGGAETQYF. The chain uses TRBV5-6 and TRBJ2-5; 9 bases are a match to TRBD1. The trim removed 5 bases at V and 4 bases at J, leaving 3 bases unmatched. The CDR3 contains 13 residues. The germline V gene has CDR1 SGHDT and CDR2 YYEEEE.

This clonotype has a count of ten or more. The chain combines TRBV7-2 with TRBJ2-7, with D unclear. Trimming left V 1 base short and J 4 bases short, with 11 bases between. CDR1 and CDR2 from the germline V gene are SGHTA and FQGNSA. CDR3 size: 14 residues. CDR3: CASSLGGSFYEQYF. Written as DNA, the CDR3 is TGTGCCAGCAGCTTAGGAGGTTCCTTTTACGAGCAGTACTTC. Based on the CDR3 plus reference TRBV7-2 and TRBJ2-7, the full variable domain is GAGVSQSPSNKVTEKGKDVELRCDPISGHTALYWYRQSLGQGLEFLIYFQGNSAPDKSGLPSDRFSAERTGGSVSTLTIQRTQQEDSAVYLCASSLGGSFYEQYFGPGTRLTVT.

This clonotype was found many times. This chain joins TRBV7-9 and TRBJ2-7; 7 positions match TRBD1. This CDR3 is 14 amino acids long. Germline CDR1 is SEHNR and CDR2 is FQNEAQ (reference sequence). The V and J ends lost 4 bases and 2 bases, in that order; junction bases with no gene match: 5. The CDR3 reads CASSSPGTAYEQYF. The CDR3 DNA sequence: TGTGCCAGCAGCTCGCCCGGGACAGCCTACGAGCAGTACTTC.

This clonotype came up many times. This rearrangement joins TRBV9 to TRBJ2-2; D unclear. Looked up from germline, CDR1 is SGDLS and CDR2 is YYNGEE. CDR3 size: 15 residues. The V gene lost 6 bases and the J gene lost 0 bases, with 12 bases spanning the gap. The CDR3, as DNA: TGTGCCAGCACTCCGGGTAGTGCGAACACCGGGGAGCTGTTTTTT. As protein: CASTPGSANTGELFF.

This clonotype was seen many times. DNA for the CDR3: TGTGCCAGCAGGGCCGGGACCAACTCCTACAATGAGCAGTTCTTC. Translation gives CASRAGTNSYNEQFF. The chain uses TRBV6-5 and TRBJ2-1; either TRBD1 or TRBD2 may supply D (5 bases each). Germline lookup yields CDR1 MNHEY and CDR2 SVGAGI. Trimming cost V 6 bases and J 0 bases, with 12 bases left between them. The CDR3 extends over 15 amino acids.

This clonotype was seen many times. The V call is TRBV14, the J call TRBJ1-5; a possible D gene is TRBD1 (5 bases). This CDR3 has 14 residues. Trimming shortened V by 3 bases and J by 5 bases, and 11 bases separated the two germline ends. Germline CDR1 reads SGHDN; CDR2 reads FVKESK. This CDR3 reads CASSQGRGDQPQHF. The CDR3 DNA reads TGTGCCAGCAGCCAGGGGAGAGGGGATCAGCCCCAGCATTTT.

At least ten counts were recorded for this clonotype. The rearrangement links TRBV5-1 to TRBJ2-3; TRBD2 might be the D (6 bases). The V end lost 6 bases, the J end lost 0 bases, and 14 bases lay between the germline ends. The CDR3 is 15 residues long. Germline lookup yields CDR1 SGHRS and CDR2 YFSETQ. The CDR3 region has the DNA TGCGCCAGCACCCGGGGGAGTGCTAGCACAGATACGCAGTATTTT. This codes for CASTRGSASTDTQYF.

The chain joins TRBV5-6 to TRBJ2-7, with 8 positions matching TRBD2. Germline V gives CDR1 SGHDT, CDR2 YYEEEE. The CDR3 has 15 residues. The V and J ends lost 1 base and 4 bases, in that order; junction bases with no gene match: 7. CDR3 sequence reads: CASSLSTSGRYEQYF. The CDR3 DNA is TGTGCCAGCAGCTTGAGTACTAGCGGTCGATACGAGCAGTACTTC.

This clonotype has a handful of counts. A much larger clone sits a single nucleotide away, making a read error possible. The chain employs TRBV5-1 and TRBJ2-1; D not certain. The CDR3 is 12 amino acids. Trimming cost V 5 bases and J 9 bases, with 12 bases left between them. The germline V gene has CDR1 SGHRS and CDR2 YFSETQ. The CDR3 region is CASRLPGTEQFF. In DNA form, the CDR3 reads TGCGCCAGCAGATTGCCGGGTACTGAGCAGTTCTTC.

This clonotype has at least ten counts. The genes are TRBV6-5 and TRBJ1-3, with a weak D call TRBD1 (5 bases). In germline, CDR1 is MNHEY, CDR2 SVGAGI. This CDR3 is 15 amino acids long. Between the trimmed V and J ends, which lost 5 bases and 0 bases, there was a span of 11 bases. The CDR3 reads CASSQSGGSGNTIYF. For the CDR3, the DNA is TGTGCCAGCAGTCAGTCGGGGGGCTCTGGAAACACCATATATTTT.

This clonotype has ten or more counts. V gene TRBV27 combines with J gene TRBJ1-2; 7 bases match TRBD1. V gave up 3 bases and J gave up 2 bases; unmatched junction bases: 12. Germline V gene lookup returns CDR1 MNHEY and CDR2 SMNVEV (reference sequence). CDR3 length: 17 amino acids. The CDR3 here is CASSFNFRGKRNYGYTF. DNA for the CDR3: TGTGCCAGCAGTTTTAACTTCAGGGGGAAACGGAACTATGGCTACACCTTC.

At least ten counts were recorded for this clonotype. The CDR3 DNA reads TGTGCCAGCAGCTCCGGAGGGACAGGGGTCCACGAGCAGTACTTC. This codes for CASSSGGTGVHEQYF. The chain employs TRBV7-2 and TRBJ2-7; 10 bases agree with TRBD1. After removal of 4 bases from V and 5 bases from J, the junction contained 8 bases not matched to a gene. In germline, CDR1 is SGHTA, CDR2 FQGNSA. The CDR3 contains 15 residues.

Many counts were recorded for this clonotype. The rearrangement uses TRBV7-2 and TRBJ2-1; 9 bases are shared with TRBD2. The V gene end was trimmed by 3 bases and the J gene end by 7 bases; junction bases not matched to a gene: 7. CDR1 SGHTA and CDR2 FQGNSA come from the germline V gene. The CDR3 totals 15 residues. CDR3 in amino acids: CASSLGGGGRNEQFF. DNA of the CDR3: TGTGCCAGCAGCTTGGGCGGGGGGGGCAGAAATGAGCAGTTCTTC.

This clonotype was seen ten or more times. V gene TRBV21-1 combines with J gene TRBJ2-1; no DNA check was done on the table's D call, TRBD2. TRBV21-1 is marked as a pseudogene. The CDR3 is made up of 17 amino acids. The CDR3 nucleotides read TGTGCCAGCAGCACACATCCGAGAGGGAGAGTATCCAATGAGCAGTTCTTC. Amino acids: CASSTHPRGRVSNEQFF.

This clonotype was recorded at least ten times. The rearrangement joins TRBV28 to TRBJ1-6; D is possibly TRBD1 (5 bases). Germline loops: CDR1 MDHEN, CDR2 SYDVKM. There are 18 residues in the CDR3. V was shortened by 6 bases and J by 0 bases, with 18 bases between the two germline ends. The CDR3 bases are TGTGCCAGCAGCGACACAACTGGGGCGAGCTCCTATAATTCACCCCTCCACTTT. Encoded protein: CASSDTTGASSYNSPLHF.

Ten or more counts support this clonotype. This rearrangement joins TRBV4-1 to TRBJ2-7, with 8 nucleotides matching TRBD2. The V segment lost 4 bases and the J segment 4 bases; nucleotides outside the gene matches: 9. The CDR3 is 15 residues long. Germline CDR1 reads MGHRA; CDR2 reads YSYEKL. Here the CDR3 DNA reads TGCGCCAGCAGCCCGGGACTAGAGGAACCTTACGAGCAGTACTTC. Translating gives CASSPGLEEPYEQYF.